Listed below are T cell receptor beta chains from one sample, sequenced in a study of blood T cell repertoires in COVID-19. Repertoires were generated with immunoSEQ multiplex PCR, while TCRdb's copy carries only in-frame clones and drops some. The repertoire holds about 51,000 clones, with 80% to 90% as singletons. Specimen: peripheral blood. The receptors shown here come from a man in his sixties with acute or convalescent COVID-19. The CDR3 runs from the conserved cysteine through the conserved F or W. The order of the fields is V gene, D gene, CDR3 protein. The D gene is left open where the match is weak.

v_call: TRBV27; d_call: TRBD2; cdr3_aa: CASRLGASGDTGELFF
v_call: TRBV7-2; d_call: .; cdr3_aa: CASRTTGLGETQYF
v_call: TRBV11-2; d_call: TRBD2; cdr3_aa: CASSSTLAGVSNGELFF
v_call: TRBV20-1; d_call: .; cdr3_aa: CSASSSGNGAVTPIETQYF
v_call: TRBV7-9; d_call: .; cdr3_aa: CASSLWGEETQYF
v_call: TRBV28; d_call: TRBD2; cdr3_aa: CASSWIEGAGSTDTQYF
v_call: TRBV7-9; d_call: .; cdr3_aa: CASSLRENYGYTF
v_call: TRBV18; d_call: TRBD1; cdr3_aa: CASSPVDRKPYEQYF
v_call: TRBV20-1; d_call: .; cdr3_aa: CSASRYRANTGELFF
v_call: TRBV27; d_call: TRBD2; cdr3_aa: CASSLSWTSGRVETQYF
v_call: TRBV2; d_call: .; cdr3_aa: CASCQGTSYEQYF
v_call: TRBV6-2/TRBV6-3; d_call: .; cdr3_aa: CASSFWLEDGELFF
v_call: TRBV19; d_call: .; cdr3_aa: CASSISGHSGANVLTF
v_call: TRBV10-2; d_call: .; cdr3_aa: CASSETSPDEQYF
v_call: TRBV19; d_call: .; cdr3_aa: CASLEPNQYTQYF
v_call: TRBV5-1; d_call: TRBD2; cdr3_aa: CASSLGTSGSYGEQFF
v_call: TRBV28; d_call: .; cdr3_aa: CASRPVEDIEGEQYF